These 2 T cell receptor beta chains came from one sample sequenced in a study of cytomegalovirus exposure and HLA in healthy donors. The PCR was carried out with 60 Vbeta primers and 13 Jbeta primers. Clones were read by immunoSEQ multiplex PCR, and TCRdb kept only the in-frame ones, dropping some. Here the sample spans approximately 140,000 clones, roughly 80% being singletons. The sample taken for sequencing was PBMCs. Receptors were obtained from a man between 40 and 49 years old in good health and CMV-seronegative.

The CDR3 coding sequence is TGTGCCAGCAGCTTACTTACATTTTACGAGCAGTACTTC. Residues: CASSLLTFYEQYF. The rearrangement joins TRBV7-2 to TRBJ2-7; D unresolved. Germline values: CDR1 SGHTA, CDR2 FQGNSA. Deletions cut 2 bases from V and 4 bases from J, with 9 bases between. The CDR3 has 13 residues. The variable domain in full, with the rest retrieved from reference TRBV7-2 and TRBJ2-7, is GAGVSQSPSNKVTEKGKDVELRCDPISGHTALYWYRQSLGQGLEFLIYFQGNSAPDKSGLPSDRFSAERTGGSVSTLTIQRTQQEDSAVYLCASSLLTFYEQYFGPGTRLTVT.

The chain joins TRBV7-8 to TRBJ2-3, with 9 bases lining up with TRBD1. The CDR3 is 16 residues long. CDR1 and CDR2 from the germline V gene are SGHVS and FQNEAQ. With 5 bases clipped from V and 4 bases from J, the junction kept 10 bases outside the gene matches. The CDR3 coding sequence is TGTGCCAGCAGCAGAGCCCCGGGACAGGGATCAGATACGCAGTATTTT. It encodes CASSRAPGQGSDTQYF.